Sequencing of this T cell receptor beta chain was carried out in a study of Ad26.COV2.S vaccination and SARS-CoV-2 variants. Study-wide context: Ad26.COV2.S arm of COV1001 included the donor.

Study-level results: Ad26.COV2.S recipients had broader spike-specific TCRs (P = 0.0014). Overall T cell responses may have been underestimated by the analyses of TCR breadth and depth.

The protocol was immunoSEQ multiplex PCR, while the TCRdb copy is restricted to in-frame clones and leaves out a portion. The profile shows 300,000 to 400,000 clones, approximately 86% of them singletons. This clone was picked up a small number of times. Its antigen is still unknown. The CDR3 extends over 12 amino acids. The germline gives CDR1 SGHNT, CDR2 YENEEA. The V end was cut by 3 bases, the J end by 6 bases, with 9 bases between. Treatment denoted: 15 to 20 received Ad26.COV2.S at low or high dose, single or two shots; about 5 received placebo; per-sample allocation not given. Day 63 after the first injection of vaccine or placebo was the sampling time.

The J gene is TRBJ2-7, the V gene TRBV11-3; D gene uncertain. The sequence was obtained from a person aged 18-60 years who received the Ad26.COV2.S COVID-19 vaccine or a placebo. This specimen consisted of peripheral blood, obtained in a trial of Ad26.COV2.S vaccine versus placebo. Here the CDR3 DNA reads TGTGCCAGCAGCTTTAAAGGTGGCGAGCAGTACTTC. Amino acid sequence: CASSFKGGEQYF.